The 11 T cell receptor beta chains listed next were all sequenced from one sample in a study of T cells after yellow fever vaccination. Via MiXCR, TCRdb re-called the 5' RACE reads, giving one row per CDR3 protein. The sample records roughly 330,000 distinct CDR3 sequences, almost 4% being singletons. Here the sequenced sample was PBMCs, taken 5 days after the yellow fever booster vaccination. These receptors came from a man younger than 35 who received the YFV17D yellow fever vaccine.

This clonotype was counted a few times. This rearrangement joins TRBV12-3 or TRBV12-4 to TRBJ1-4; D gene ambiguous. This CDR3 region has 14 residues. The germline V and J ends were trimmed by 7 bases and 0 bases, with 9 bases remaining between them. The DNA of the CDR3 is TGTGCCAGCAAAACGGCGACAACTAATGAAAAACTGTTTTTT. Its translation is CASKTATTNEKLFF.

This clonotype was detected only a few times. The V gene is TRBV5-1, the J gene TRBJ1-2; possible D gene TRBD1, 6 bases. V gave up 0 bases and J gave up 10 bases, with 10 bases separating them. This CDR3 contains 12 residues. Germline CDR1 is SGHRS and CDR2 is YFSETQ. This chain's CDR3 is CASSLDRALYTF. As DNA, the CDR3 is TGCGCCAGCAGCTTGGACAGGGCACTCTACACCTTC.

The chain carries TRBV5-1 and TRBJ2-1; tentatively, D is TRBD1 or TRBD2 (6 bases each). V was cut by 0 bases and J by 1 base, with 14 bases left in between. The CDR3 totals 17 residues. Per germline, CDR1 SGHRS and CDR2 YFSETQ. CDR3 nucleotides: TGCGCCAGCAGCTTGGACGGGGGCCCAAGGTCCTACAATGAGCAGTTCTTC. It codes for CASSLDGGPRSYNEQFF. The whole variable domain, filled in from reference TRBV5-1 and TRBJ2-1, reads KAGVTQTPRYLIKTRGQQVTLSCSPISGHRSVSWYQQTPGQGLQFLFEYFSETQRNKGNFPGRFSGRQFSNSRSEMNVSTLELGDSALYLCASSLDGGPRSYNEQFFGPGTRLTVL.

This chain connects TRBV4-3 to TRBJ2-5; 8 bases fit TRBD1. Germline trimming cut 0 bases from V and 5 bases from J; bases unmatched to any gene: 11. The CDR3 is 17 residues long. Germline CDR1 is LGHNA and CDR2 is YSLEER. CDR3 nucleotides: TGCGCCAGCAGCCAAGATCCCCCCGGACAGGGCGCGGAGACCCAGTACTTC. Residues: CASSQDPPGQGAETQYF.

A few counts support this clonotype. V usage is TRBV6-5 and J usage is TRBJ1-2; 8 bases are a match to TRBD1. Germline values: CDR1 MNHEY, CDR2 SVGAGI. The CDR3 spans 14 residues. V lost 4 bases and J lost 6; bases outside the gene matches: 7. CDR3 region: CASSFLDREDGYTF. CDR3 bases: TGTGCCAGCAGTTTTCTGGACAGGGAGGATGGCTACACCTTC.

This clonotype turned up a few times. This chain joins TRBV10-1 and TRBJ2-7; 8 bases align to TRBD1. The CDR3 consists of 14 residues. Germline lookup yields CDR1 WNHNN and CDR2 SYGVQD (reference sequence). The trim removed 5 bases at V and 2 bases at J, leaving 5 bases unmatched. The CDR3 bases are TGCGCCAGCAGTTCGACAGGGGACCCCTACGAGCAGTACTTC. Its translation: CASSSTGDPYEQYF.

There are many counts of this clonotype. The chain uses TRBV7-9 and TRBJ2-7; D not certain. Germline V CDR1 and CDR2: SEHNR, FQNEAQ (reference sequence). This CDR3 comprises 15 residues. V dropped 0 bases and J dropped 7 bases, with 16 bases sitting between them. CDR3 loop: CASSLADPSVGEQYV. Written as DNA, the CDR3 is TGTGCCAGCAGCTTAGCGGATCCTTCGGTTGGTGAGCAGTACGTC.

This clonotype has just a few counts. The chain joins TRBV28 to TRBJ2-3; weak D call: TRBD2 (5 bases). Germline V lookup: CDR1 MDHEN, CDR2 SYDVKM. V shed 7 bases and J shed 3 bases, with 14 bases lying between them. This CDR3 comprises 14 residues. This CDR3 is CASTLLPGTDTQYF. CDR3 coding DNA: TGTGCCAGCACCCTCCTCCCGGGAACAGATACGCAGTATTTT.

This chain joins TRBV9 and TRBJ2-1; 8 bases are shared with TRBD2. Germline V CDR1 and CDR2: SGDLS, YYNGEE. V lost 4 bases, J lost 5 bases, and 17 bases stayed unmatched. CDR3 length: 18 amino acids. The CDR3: CASSRSYLRGGIDNEQFF. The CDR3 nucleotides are TGTGCCAGCAGCCGAAGCTACCTTCGGGGGGGAATTGACAATGAGCAGTTCTTC.

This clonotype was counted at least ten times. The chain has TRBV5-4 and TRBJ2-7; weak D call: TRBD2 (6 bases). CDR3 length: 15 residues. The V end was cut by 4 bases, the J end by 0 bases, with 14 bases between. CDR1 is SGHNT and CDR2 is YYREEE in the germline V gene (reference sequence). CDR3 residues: CASSTPGRLSYEQYF. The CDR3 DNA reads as TGTGCCAGCAGCACCCCGGGGAGGCTCTCCTACGAGCAGTACTTC. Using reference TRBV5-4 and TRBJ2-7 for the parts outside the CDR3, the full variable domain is ETGVTQSPTHLIKTRGQQVTLRCSSQSGHNTVSWYQQALGQGPQFIFQYYREEENGRGNFPPRFSGLQFPNYSSELNVNALELDDSALYLCASSTPGRLSYEQYFGPGTRLTVT.

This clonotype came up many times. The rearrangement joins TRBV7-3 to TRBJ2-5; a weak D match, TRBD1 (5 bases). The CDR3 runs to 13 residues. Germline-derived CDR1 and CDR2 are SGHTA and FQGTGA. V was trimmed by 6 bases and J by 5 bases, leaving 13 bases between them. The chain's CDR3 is CASSSRQKETQYF. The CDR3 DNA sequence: TGTGCCAGCAGTTCTCGACAGAAGGAGACCCAGTACTTC.